This section outlines one T cell receptor (beta chain) sequence together with its context. Enrollment of patients from Seattle took place during active infection, with longitudinal follow-up. This entry comes from a study of blood T cell repertoires in COVID-19. Study in general: Whether acute or convalescent, the COVID-19 samples came from the United States, Italy and Spain. Sample material is recorded as cDNA or gDNA derived from T cells, B-cell-depleted T cells, or PBMCs.

Original processing methods: Amplification from reference gene primers served as the basis for estimated nucleated cell counts. Measured with immunoSEQ multiplex PCR; TCRdb has only the in-frame clones, and not every one. D and trimming come from the DNA, and the V and J calls and clone size come from that table. This sample has 300,000 to 400,000 clones, with around 89% found just once. The receptor comes from a woman aged 25 to 39 with COVID-19, enrolled during active disease. Sequenced sample: peripheral blood.

For the CDR3, the DNA is TGTGCCAGCCGACGGGGGGCCTACGAGCAGTACTTC. Protein sequence: CASRRGAYEQYF. V and J are TRBV2 and TRBJ2-7; 7 nucleotides match TRBD2. The CDR3 is made up of 12 amino acids. V shed 8 bases and J 2 bases; nucleotides not matched to a gene: 3. Germline V gene lookup returns CDR1 SNHLY and CDR2 FYNNEI.